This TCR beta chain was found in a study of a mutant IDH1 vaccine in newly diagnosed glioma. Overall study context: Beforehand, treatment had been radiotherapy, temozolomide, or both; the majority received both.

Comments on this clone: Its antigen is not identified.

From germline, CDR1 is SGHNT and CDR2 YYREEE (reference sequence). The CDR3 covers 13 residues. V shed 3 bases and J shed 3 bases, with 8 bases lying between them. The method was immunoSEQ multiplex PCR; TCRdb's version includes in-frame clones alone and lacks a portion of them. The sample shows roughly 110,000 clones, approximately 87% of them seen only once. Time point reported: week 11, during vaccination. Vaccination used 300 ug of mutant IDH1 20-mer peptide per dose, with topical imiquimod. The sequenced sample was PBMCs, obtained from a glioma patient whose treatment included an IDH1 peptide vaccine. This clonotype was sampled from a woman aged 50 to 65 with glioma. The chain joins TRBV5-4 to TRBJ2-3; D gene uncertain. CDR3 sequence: CASSSESTDTQYF. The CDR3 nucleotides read TGTGCCAGCAGCTCGGAGTCAACAGATACGCAGTATTTT.